A single sample gave rise to the 14 T cell receptor beta chains below, sequenced in a study of blood T cell repertoires in COVID-19. Repertoires were generated with immunoSEQ multiplex PCR, while TCRdb's copy carries only in-frame clones and drops some. The data contain just over 80,000 clones, roughly 79% of them singletons. Sequencing was done on a sample of peripheral blood. The receptors originated from an elderly man with acute or convalescent COVID-19.

The V gene is TRBV7-2, the J gene TRBJ2-5; D perhaps matches TRBD2 (5 bases). The germline V gene has CDR1 SGHTA and CDR2 FQGNSA. The V and J ends lost 1 base and 5 bases respectively, with 11 bases between them. There are 14 residues in the CDR3. CDR3 residues: CASSLGRRGETQYF. The CDR3 coding sequence is TGTGCCAGCAGCTTAGGTCGGAGAGGGGAGACCCAGTACTTC. Full variable domain (rest looked up from reference TRBV7-2 and TRBJ2-5): GAGVSQSPSNKVTEKGKDVELRCDPISGHTALYWYRQSLGQGLEFLIYFQGNSAPDKSGLPSDRFSAERTGGSVSTLTIQRTQQEDSAVYLCASSLGRRGETQYFGPGTRLLVL.

The rearrangement links TRBV4-1 to TRBJ1-1, with a tentative D call TRBD1 (5 bases). CDR3 length: 17 residues. The ends were cut back, 0 bases at V and 4 bases at J, with 18 bases in the middle. The V gene's germline CDR1 is MGHRA and CDR2 YSYEKL. The DNA of the CDR3 is TGCGCCAGCAGCCAAGAAATTGTCGGCGGGACTGTCACTGAAGCTTTCTTT. This gives the protein CASSQEIVGGTVTEAFF.

The CDR3 spells CASSAQGASAGELFF. CDR3 in DNA: TGTGCCAGTAGTGCACAGGGGGCCTCAGCCGGGGAGCTGTTTTTT. The chain has TRBV19 and TRBJ2-2; 9 bases agree with TRBD1. The CDR3 has 15 residues. Looked up from germline, CDR1 is LNHDA and CDR2 is SQIVND (reference sequence). The V and J ends lost 5 bases and 6 bases, in that order; junction bases with no gene match: 7.

The chain carries TRBV6-6 and TRBJ1-2; 10 positions agree with TRBD1. Losses at the gene ends were 6 bases for V and 5 bases for J; bases not matched to a gene: 6. In germline, CDR1 is MNHNY, CDR2 SVGAGI (reference sequence). This CDR3 has 14 residues. The CDR3 coding sequence is TGTGCCAGCAGATCACCGGGACAGGGGTATGGCTACACCTTC. The encoded protein is CASRSPGQGYGYTF.

The rearrangement joins TRBV11-2 to TRBJ2-7; 12 nucleotides match TRBD1. Unmatched junction bases numbered 6, after V lost 5 bases and J lost 4 bases. Germline CDR1 reads SGHAT; CDR2 reads FQNNGV. The CDR3 sequence is 15 residues long. CDR3 in amino acids: CASSLPGQGAYEQYF. The CDR3 DNA sequence: TGTGCCAGCAGCCTACCGGGACAGGGGGCTTACGAGCAGTACTTC. Full variable domain (rest looked up from reference TRBV11-2 and TRBJ2-7): EAGVAQSPRYKIIEKRQSVAFWCNPISGHATLYWYQQILGQGPKLLIQFQNNGVVDDSQLPKDRFSAERLKGVDSTLKIQPAKLEDSAVYLCASSLPGQGAYEQYFGPGTRLTVT.

The chain has TRBV18 and TRBJ1-2; tentatively, D is TRBD1 (5 bases). Trimming pared 6 bases from V and 6 bases from J, leaving 14 bases between. The length of the CDR3 is 13 residues. Germline V gene sequence: CDR1 KGHSH, CDR2 LQKENI. CDR3 nucleotides: TGTGCCAGCTCTCTCTCGGGGGAGGATGGCTACACCTTC. Translation gives CASSLSGEDGYTF.

This clone occurred once. The J gene is TRBJ2-7, the V gene TRBV4-1, with 11 positions matching TRBD1. Germline V gives CDR1 MGHRA, CDR2 YSYEKL. The CDR3 has 17 residues. Trimming at V came to 0 bases and at J to 2 bases, leaving 6 bases not matched to a gene. The CDR3 nucleotides read TGCGCCAGCAGCCAAGAGGACAGGGGGCGGCCTGCCTACGAGCAGTACTTC. Its protein is CASSQEDRGRPAYEQYF.

The V call is TRBV19, the J call TRBJ2-7, with 9 bases fitting TRBD2. The length of the CDR3 is 15 residues. V lost 2 bases to trimming and J lost 6 bases; unmatched junction nucleotides: 8. Germline lookup yields CDR1 LNHDA and CDR2 SQIVND (reference sequence). Written as DNA, the CDR3 is TGTGCCAGTAGTATATACAGCGGGAGGAAATCCGAGCAGTACTTC. Protein sequence: CASSIYSGRKSEQYF.

V is TRBV4-3 and J is TRBJ1-2; 8 nucleotides line up with TRBD1. Germline V gene sequence: CDR1 LGHNA, CDR2 YSLEER. The CDR3 is 15 residues long. V was pared by 4 bases and J by 0 bases, with 4 bases of the junction left unmatched. CDR3 nucleotides: TGCGCCAGCAGCCCCGGACAGGGAGCTAACTATGGCTACACCTTC. It is translated as CASSPGQGANYGYTF.

This chain joins TRBV5-1 and TRBJ2-7; D perhaps matches TRBD2 (6 bases). From germline, CDR1 is SGHRS and CDR2 YFSETQ. There are 15 residues in the CDR3. Trimming cost V 4 bases and J 2 bases, with 16 bases left between them. The CDR3 DNA sequence: TGCGCCAGCAGCCGTAATCCGGGACTTGCCTACGAGCAGTACTTC. It codes for CASSRNPGLAYEQYF.

The chain is built from TRBV6-6 and TRBJ1-2; TRBD1 agrees at 7 bases. Germline lookup yields CDR1 MNHNY and CDR2 SVGAGI (reference sequence). The V and J ends lost 5 bases and 5 bases, in that order; junction bases with no gene match: 5. The CDR3 covers 13 residues. The CDR3 DNA sequence: TGTGCCAGCAGTCGGGACAGCTCATATGGCTACACCTTC. Translating gives CASSRDSSYGYTF.

The rearrangement uses TRBV7-9 and TRBJ2-7, with 10 bases identical to TRBD2. Germline values: CDR1 SEHNR, CDR2 FQNEAQ (reference sequence). Trimming cost V 1 base and J 7 bases; bases outside gene matches: 13. The CDR3 contains 17 residues. CDR3: CASSLDKFLAGEGEQYF. CDR3 coding DNA: TGTGCCAGCAGCTTAGATAAATTCCTAGCGGGAGAGGGAGAGCAGTACTTC.

This clone was seen more than once but under ten times. Distinct nucleotide sequences in the sample also encode this CDR3. The CDR3 DNA reads as TGTGCCAGCAGCCAGACAGGCACTAGCACAGATACGCAGTATTTT. Amino acid sequence: CASSQTGTSTDTQYF. The chain has TRBV3-1 (or the pseudogene TRBV3-2) and TRBJ2-3, with D possibly TRBD1 on 6 matching bases. Looked up from germline, CDR1 is LGHDT and CDR2 is YNNKEL (reference sequence). Trimming left V 3 bases short and J 0 bases short, with 10 bases between. The CDR3 spans 15 residues.

In its sample, this clone was seen a few times. The chain combines TRBV5-6 with TRBJ1-2; D not resolved. Germline V gene lookup returns CDR1 SGHDT and CDR2 YYEEEE. V lost 5 bases and J 1 base, leaving 21 bases between the germline ends. The CDR3 contains 17 residues. The CDR3 nucleotides are TGTGCCAGCAGTCCCCGCTACGGGGAATCGGGTAACTATGGCTACACCTTC. Encoded protein: CASSPRYGESGNYGYTF.